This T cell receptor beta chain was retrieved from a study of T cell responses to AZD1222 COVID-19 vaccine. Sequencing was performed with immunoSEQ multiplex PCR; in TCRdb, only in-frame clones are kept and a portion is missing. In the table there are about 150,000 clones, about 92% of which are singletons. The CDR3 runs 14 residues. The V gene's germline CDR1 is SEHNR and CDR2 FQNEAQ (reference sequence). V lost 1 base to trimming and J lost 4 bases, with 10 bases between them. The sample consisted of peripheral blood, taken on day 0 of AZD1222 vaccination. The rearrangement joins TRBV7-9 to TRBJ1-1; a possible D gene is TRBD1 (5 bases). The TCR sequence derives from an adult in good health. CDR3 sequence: CASSLEWGGTEAFF. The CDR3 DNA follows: TGTGCCAGCAGCTTAGAATGGGGCGGCACTGAAGCTTTCTTT.